Presented here are 21 T cell receptor beta chains from one specimen sequenced in a study of response to subunit inactivated influenza vaccine. TCRdb independently ran MiXCR on the RT-PCR reads; one entry per CDR3 protein. The repertoire holds some 570,000 distinct CDR3 sequences, with about 11% as singletons. These data are also associated with another study on T cells expressing NK-cell markers. This second study says: Template switching by 5'RACE with UMIs generated the TCR beta cDNA.

This material consisted of PBMCs from blood, taken on the day of vaccination. The source of these receptors is a man in his fifties who received an inactivated influenza vaccine.

This clonotype was found a few times. As DNA, the CDR3 is TGCAGTGCTGCCGGGACAGGCTATGGGGGCACTGAAGCTTTCTTT. It specifies CSAAGTGYGGTEAFF. The chain combines TRBV20-1 with TRBJ1-1, with 8 positions matching TRBD1. J was trimmed by 4 bases and V by 5 bases; bases with no gene match: 12. This CDR3 has 15 residues. Germline V CDR1 and CDR2: DFQATT, SNEGSKA (reference sequence).

This clonotype was counted at least ten times. The V gene is TRBV27, the J gene TRBJ2-5; D may be TRBD1 (6 bases). Germline-derived CDR1 and CDR2 are MNHEY and SMNVEV (reference sequence). CDR3 length: 14 amino acids. The germline V and J ends were trimmed by 3 bases and 5 bases, with 13 bases remaining between them. CDR3 loop: CASSFTGLGETQYF. The CDR3 DNA reads as TGTGCCAGCAGTTTTACAGGGTTGGGGGAGACCCAGTACTTC.

This clonotype appeared a few times. V is TRBV20-1 and J is TRBJ1-2, with 8 bases identical to TRBD1. The CDR3 is made up of 14 amino acids. V dropped 4 bases and J dropped 6; count of bases not matched to a gene: 10. CDR1 is DFQATT and CDR2 is SNEGSKA in the germline V gene (reference sequence). This chain's CDR3 is CSATSDRDGDGYTF. The CDR3, as DNA: TGCAGTGCTACATCGGACAGGGATGGCGATGGCTACACCTTC.

The rearrangement joins TRBV12-3 or TRBV12-4 to TRBJ1-3, with D unclear. The CDR3 extends over 14 amino acids. V lost 7 bases to trimming and J lost 4 bases, with 14 bases between them. The chain's CDR3 is CASTPGGGGNTIYF. The CDR3 DNA sequence: TGTGCCAGCACTCCCGGTGGCGGGGGAAACACCATATATTTT.

This clonotype was counted between two and nine times. The CDR3 coding sequence is TGCGCCAGCAGCTTGGCTCTAGCGGCGGCCACAGATACGCAGTATTTT. Its protein is CASSLALAAATDTQYF. The chain joins TRBV5-1 to TRBJ2-3; 7 bases map to TRBD2. Trimming at V came to 0 bases and at J to 2 bases, leaving 6 bases not matched to a gene. CDR1 is SGHRS and CDR2 is YFSETQ in the germline V gene. The CDR3 totals 16 residues.

The chain joins TRBV14 to TRBJ2-3; 8 nucleotides line up with TRBD2. Germline V gene sequence: CDR1 SGHDN, CDR2 FVKESK. The CDR3 sequence is 15 residues long. J was trimmed by 6 bases and V by 4 bases; bases with no gene match: 9. In nucleotides, the CDR3 is TGTGCCAGCAGCCTCTCGGGGGGGAGGCTGGATACGCAGTATTTT. This codes for CASSLSGGRLDTQYF.

This clonotype was detected a few times. The rearrangement joins TRBV5-5 to TRBJ1-2; D remains unclear. The CDR3 has 11 amino acids. V was shortened by 7 bases and J by 2 bases, with 6 bases between the two germline ends. Germline CDR1 is SGHKS and CDR2 is YYEKEE (reference sequence). This CDR3 is CASGGNYGYTF. As DNA, the CDR3 is TGTGCCAGCGGCGGAAACTATGGCTACACCTTC. Supplemented by reference TRBV5-5 and TRBJ1-2, the full variable domain reads DAGVTQSPTHLIKTRGQQVTLRCSPISGHKSVSWYQQVLGQGPQFIFQYYEKEERGRGNFPDRFSARQFPNYSSELNVNALLLGDSALYLCASGGNYGYTFGSGTRLTVV.

The chain uses TRBV12-3 or TRBV12-4 and TRBJ2-3, with TRBD2 identical over 8 bases. V dropped 2 bases and J dropped 4; count of bases not matched to a gene: 5. This CDR3 region has 15 residues. The CDR3 DNA follows: TGTGCCAGCAGTTTACTCGGGACTAGTCCAGATACGCAGTATTTT. This encodes CASSLLGTSPDTQYF.

This clonotype was seen a few times. J is TRBJ1-1 and V is TRBV20-1; no firm D call. CDR3 length: 13 amino acids. Germline CDR1 and CDR2: DFQATT and SNEGSKA (reference sequence). The V gene lost 0 bases and the J gene lost 1 base, with 6 bases spanning the gap. The CDR3 reads CSARDSTNTEAFF. The CDR3 region has the DNA TGCAGTGCTAGAGATTCGACGAACACTGAAGCTTTCTTT.

This clonotype appeared a few times. This chain uses TRBV6-5 with TRBJ2-1, with 12 positions matching TRBD2. CDR3 length: 24 residues. With V trimmed by 1 base and J by 8 bases, 30 bases remained unmatched. CDR1 MNHEY and CDR2 SVGAGI come from the germline V gene. CDR3 DNA sequence: TGTGCCAGCAGTTACTTGCTGAGACTAGCGGGAGACCCTCCCCCGGCTCCAACAACTTATGAGCAGTTCTTC. This codes for CASSYLLRLAGDPPPAPTTYEQFF.

This clonotype was seen more than once but under ten times. The chain carries TRBV5-1 and TRBJ2-7; either TRBD1 or TRBD2 may fit D (6 bases each). The CDR3 contains 14 residues. The V end lost 4 bases, the J end lost 3 bases, and 14 bases lay between the germline ends. Per the germline V gene, CDR1 is SGHRS and CDR2 is YFSETQ. Here the CDR3 DNA reads TGCGCCAGCAGCGGGGGGCAGCTGGTCTACGAGCAGTACTTC. Amino acids: CASSGGQLVYEQYF.

This clonotype was picked up many times. This chain links TRBV12-3 or TRBV12-4 with TRBJ1-1; TRBD1 might be the D (5 bases). V dropped 3 bases and J dropped 7 bases, with 9 bases sitting between them. The CDR3 consists of 12 residues. Written as DNA, the CDR3 is TGTGCCAGCAGTTTGGGGGGGGTTGAAGCTTTCTTT. Amino acid sequence: CASSLGGVEAFF.

J is TRBJ2-1 and V is TRBV7-9, with 10 bases matching TRBD1. This CDR3 contains 16 residues. V shed 4 bases and J 2 bases; nucleotides not matched to a gene: 5. CDR1 and CDR2 from the germline V gene are SEHNR and FQNEAQ (reference sequence). The CDR3 loop is CASSSTTGGPYNEQFF. CDR3 in DNA: TGTGCCAGCAGCTCCACGACAGGGGGCCCCTACAATGAGCAGTTCTTC.

The chain links TRBV19 to TRBJ2-1; 7 bases fit TRBD1. After removal of 4 bases from V and 0 bases from J, the junction contained 6 bases not matched to a gene. The CDR3 totals 16 residues. The germline gives CDR1 LNHDA, CDR2 SQIVND (reference sequence). CDR3 nucleotide sequence: TGTGCCAGTAGTACTCAAGACAGGGACTCCTACAATGAGCAGTTCTTC. It codes for CASSTQDRDSYNEQFF.

This clonotype has just one count. The chain has TRBV7-2 and TRBJ2-2; unclear D gene. V lost 1 base and J 5 bases, leaving 8 bases between the germline ends. Germline V lookup: CDR1 SGHTA, CDR2 FQGNSA. CDR3 size: 14 residues. The CDR3 DNA is TGTGCCAGCAGCTTAGGAGCGAGTACCGGGGAGCTGTTTTTT. It specifies CASSLGASTGELFF.

Points on this clonotype: The junction does not match germline at one end; this may be a read error. The V gene is TRBV5-1, the J gene TRBJ2-2; TRBD1 matches 7 bases. The CDR3 runs 15 residues. Germline CDR1 is SGHRS and CDR2 is YFSETQ. CDR3 DNA sequence: TGTGCCAGCAGTTTAGAGGGGGCTCACACCGGGGAGCTGTTTTTT. Translated, it gives CASSLEGAHTGELFF.

The V gene is TRBV10-2, the J gene TRBJ2-3; the match to TRBD1 covers 7 bases. J lost 0 bases, V lost 7 bases, and 10 bases had no gene match. Germline assignment: CDR1 WSHSY and CDR2 SAAADI. The CDR3 totals 16 residues. CDR3 nucleotides: TGCGCCAGCAACCGGGACAGACAGACTAGCACAGATACGCAGTATTTT. The encoded protein is CASNRDRQTSTDTQYF.

V usage is TRBV6-1 and J usage is TRBJ2-1; D gene uncertain. Germline CDR1 and CDR2: MNHNS and SASEGT. Trimming left V 7 bases short and J 8 bases short, with 15 bases between. The CDR3 sequence is 13 residues long. The CDR3 DNA is TGTGCCAGCACCTTCCAGGTGAGACATGAGCAGTTCTTC. Translation: CASTFQVRHEQFF.

This clonotype was seen many times. DNA for the CDR3: TGTGCCAGCAGCCCTTTAGCGGGAGGACTGCCCTACAATGAGCAGTTCTTC. This encodes CASSPLAGGLPYNEQFF. V is TRBV7-9 and J is TRBJ2-1; 10 bases match TRBD2. The J segment lost 2 bases and the V segment lost 5 bases, leaving 9 bases of the junction unmatched. Germline V gives CDR1 SEHNR, CDR2 FQNEAQ (reference sequence). There are 17 residues in the CDR3.

J is TRBJ2-4 and V is TRBV24-1; 10 nucleotides line up with TRBD2. This CDR3 has 18 residues. Germline V gene sequence: CDR1 KGHDR, CDR2 SFDVKD. V gave up 3 bases and J gave up 5 bases; unmatched junction bases: 12. The DNA for the CDR3 is TGTGCCACCAGTGATGGACTTCTAGCGGGGGATGCCCAAAACATTCAGTACTTC. Encoded protein: CATSDGLLAGDAQNIQYF.

CDR3 coding DNA: TGTGCCAGCAGCGTAGAAGGGACTAGCGGCACAGATACGCAGTATTTT. This encodes CASSVEGTSGTDTQYF. V usage is TRBV9 and J usage is TRBJ2-3; TRBD2 matches at 10 bases. After removal of 0 bases from V and 1 base from J, the junction contained 2 bases not matched to a gene. Germline V gene lookup returns CDR1 SGDLS and CDR2 YYNGEE. This CDR3 has 16 amino acids.